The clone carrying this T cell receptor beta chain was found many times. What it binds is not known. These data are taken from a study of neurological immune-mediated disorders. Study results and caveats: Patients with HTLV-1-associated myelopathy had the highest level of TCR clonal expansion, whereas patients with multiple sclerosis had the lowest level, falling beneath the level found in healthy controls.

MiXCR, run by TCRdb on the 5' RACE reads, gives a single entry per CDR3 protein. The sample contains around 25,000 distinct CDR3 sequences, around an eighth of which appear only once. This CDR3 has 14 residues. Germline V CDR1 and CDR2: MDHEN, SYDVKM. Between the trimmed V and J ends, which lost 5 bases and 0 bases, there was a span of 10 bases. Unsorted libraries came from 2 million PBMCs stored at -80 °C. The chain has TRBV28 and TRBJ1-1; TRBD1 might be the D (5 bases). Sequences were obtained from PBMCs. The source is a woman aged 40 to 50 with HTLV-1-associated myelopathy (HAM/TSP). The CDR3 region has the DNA TGTGCCAGCAGTGAAGACAGCTTGAACACTGAAGCTTTCTTT. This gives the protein CASSEDSLNTEAFF.